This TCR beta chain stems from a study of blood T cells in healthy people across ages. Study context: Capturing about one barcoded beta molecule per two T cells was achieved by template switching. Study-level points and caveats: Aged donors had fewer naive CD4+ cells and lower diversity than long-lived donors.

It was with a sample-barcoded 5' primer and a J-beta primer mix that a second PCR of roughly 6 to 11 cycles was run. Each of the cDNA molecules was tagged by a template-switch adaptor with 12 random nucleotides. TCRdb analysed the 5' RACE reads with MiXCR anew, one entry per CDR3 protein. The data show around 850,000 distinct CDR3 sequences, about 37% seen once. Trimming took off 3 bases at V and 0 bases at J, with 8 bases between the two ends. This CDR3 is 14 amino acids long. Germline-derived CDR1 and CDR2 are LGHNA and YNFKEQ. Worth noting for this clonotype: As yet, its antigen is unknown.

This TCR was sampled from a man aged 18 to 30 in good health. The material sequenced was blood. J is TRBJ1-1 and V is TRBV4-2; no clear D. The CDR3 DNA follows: TGTGCCAGCAGCCATGGGCGGGTGAACACTGAAGCTTTCTTT. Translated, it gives CASSHGRVNTEAFF.